Below are 28 T cell receptor beta chains sequenced from a single sample in a study of blood T cells in healthy people across ages. A second 7 to 11 cycle PCR used barcoded and J-beta primers. MiXCR was run by TCRdb on the 5' RACE reads, yielding one entry per CDR3 protein. The top ten hold approximately 18% of the sample, which has around 800,000 distinct CDR3 sequences, 35% to 50% seen once. Input material: blood. The receptors shown here come from a man older than 75 in good health.

The V gene is TRBV29-1, the J gene TRBJ2-1; TRBD1 agrees at 8 bases. J lost 5 bases, V lost 4 bases, and 10 bases had no gene match. The CDR3 consists of 15 residues. CDR1 and CDR2 (germline): SQVTM, ANQGSEA. The CDR3 loop reads CSVALGQGADNEQFF. The CDR3 DNA is TGCAGCGTTGCGCTCGGGCAGGGGGCGGACAATGAGCAGTTCTTC.

The V and J genes are TRBV10-3 and TRBJ2-7; D gene uncertain. CDR3 length: 14 residues. Germline lookup yields CDR1 ENHRY and CDR2 SYGVKD. Trimming shortened V by 0 bases and J by 3 bases, and 9 bases separated the two germline ends. CDR3 nucleotide sequence: TGTGCCATCAGTGAGTCAGGGATTGGCTACGAGCAGTACTTC. This gives the protein CAISESGIGYEQYF.

This clonotype has ten or more counts. This chain joins TRBV4-3 and TRBJ2-1; TRBD2 agrees at 11 bases. V shed 4 bases and J 4 bases; nucleotides not matched to a gene: 6. The length of the CDR3 is 16 residues. Germline assignment: CDR1 LGHNA and CDR2 YSLEER. The CDR3 spells CASSLGLADSYNEQFF. The CDR3 nucleotides are TGCGCCAGCAGCCTGGGACTAGCGGATTCATACAATGAGCAGTTCTTC.

The CDR3 protein is CSAMDRGARYGYTF. CDR3 in DNA: TGCAGTGCCATGGATAGGGGGGCACGCTATGGCTACACCTTC. The chain links TRBV20-1 to TRBJ1-2; D is possibly TRBD1 (6 bases). V lost 6 bases and J lost 4, with 18 bases in between. The CDR3 runs 14 residues. The V gene's germline CDR1 is DFQATT and CDR2 SNEGSKA (reference sequence).

Only one count was recorded for this clonotype. The chain has TRBV7-2 and TRBJ1-6, with 7 bases lining up with TRBD1. Germline V gene lookup returns CDR1 SGHTA and CDR2 FQGNSA. The CDR3 contains 15 residues. The V gene end was trimmed by 1 base and the J gene end by 6 bases; junction bases not matched to a gene: 3. CDR3 in DNA: TGTGCCAGCAGCTTAGACAGGGGACTTAATTCACCCCTCCACTTT. Protein: CASSLDRGLNSPLHF.

This clonotype was counted a single time. CDR3 protein: CASSLADGGSYEQYF. Written as DNA, the CDR3 is TGTGCCAGCAGCTTAGCGGATGGAGGCTCCTACGAGCAGTACTTC. The chain couples TRBV7-2 to TRBJ2-7; tentative D call: TRBD2 (5 bases). V lost 0 bases and J 0 bases, leaving 9 bases between the germline ends. CDR3 length: 15 amino acids. Germline values: CDR1 SGHTA, CDR2 FQGNSA.

This clonotype was detected only once. This sequence joins TRBV5-1 and TRBJ2-5; D remains ambiguous. The CDR3 spans 13 residues. Trimming removed 4 bases at V and 1 base at J, with 8 bases between. Per germline, CDR1 SGHRS and CDR2 YFSETQ. The CDR3 loop reads CASSEGIQETQYF. The CDR3 DNA sequence: TGCGCCAGCAGCGAAGGGATCCAAGAGACCCAGTACTTC.

This chain links TRBV2 with TRBJ2-3, with 9 positions matching TRBD2. From germline, CDR1 is SNHLY and CDR2 FYNNEI. This CDR3 has 15 residues. The trim removed 5 bases at V and 2 bases at J, leaving 5 bases unmatched. The CDR3 loop reads CASSWSSGITDTQYF. The CDR3 DNA follows: TGTGCCAGCAGTTGGTCTAGCGGGATCACAGATACGCAGTATTTT.

This clonotype has a count of ten or more. The J gene is TRBJ2-7, the V gene TRBV9; 10 bases line up with TRBD2. This CDR3 has 13 residues. V lost 2 bases to trimming and J lost 10 bases; unmatched junction nucleotides: 6. Germline loops: CDR1 SGDLS, CDR2 YYNGEE. The chain's CDR3 is CASSVGLAESQYF. The CDR3 coding sequence is TGTGCCAGCAGCGTTGGACTAGCGGAGTCCCAGTACTTC.

This chain joins TRBV5-5 and TRBJ1-2, with D hard to call. The germline CDR1 and CDR2 sequences are SGHKS and YYEKEE (reference sequence). The V and J ends lost 4 bases and 3 bases respectively, with 16 bases between them. CDR3 length: 15 amino acids. In nucleotides, the CDR3 is TGTGCCAGCAGCCGGTACAGCTCCTCTGACTATGGCTACACCTTC. Protein sequence: CASSRYSSSDYGYTF.

This clonotype showed up just a few times. The V and J genes are TRBV6-2 or TRBV6-3 and TRBJ1-2; no clear D gene. This CDR3 region has 16 residues. V was pared by 2 bases and J by 7 bases, with 20 bases between. Germline assignment: CDR1 MNHEY and CDR2 SVGEGT. Here the CDR3 reads CASSYRKATSSGGYTF. The CDR3 DNA is TGTGCCAGCAGTTACCGGAAGGCTACGTCTTCAGGTGGCTACACCTTC.

The chain recombines TRBV2 with TRBJ2-1, with D maybe TRBD1 (6 bases). Per germline, CDR1 SNHLY and CDR2 FYNNEI. CDR3 length equals 14 residues. V shed 10 bases and J shed 7 bases, with 20 bases lying between them. CDR3 coding DNA: TGTGCCACCAGAGGGGGAACAGGGTTTAATGAGCAGTTCTTC. Its translation is CATRGGTGFNEQFF.

The CDR3: CAWSARGGGRTDTQYF. The CDR3 bases are TGTGCCTGGAGTGCCAGAGGGGGCGGTCGGACAGATACGCAGTATTTT. V usage is TRBV30 and J usage is TRBJ2-3; 7 bases match TRBD1. CDR3 length: 16 residues. CDR1 GTSNPN and CDR2 SVGIG come from the germline V gene (reference sequence). V dropped 1 base and J dropped 3; count of bases not matched to a gene: 10.

The rearrangement links TRBV29-1 to TRBJ2-1; no definite D call. Trimming removed 8 bases from V and 13 bases from J, with 21 bases in between. Germline V CDR1 and CDR2: SQVTM, ANQGSEA. CDR3 length equals 12 residues. DNA for the CDR3: TGCAGCTCGAAGGTACTTCAGGAGACCCAGTTCTTC. Translating gives CSSKVLQETQFF.

A single count supports this clonotype. The chain combines TRBV20-1 with TRBJ2-4, with D perhaps matching TRBD2 (7 bases). The J call may be incorrect, as the DNA end agrees better with TRBJ2-7. The CDR3 extends over 14 amino acids. From germline, CDR1 is DFQATT and CDR2 SNEGSKA (reference sequence). The CDR3 reads CSARLAGAAYEQYF. For the CDR3, the DNA is TGCAGTGCTAGACTGGCGGGGGCGGCCTACGAGCAGTACTTC.

The chain links TRBV6-6 to TRBJ1-4; maybe TRBD1 (5 bases). The V gene lost 6 bases and the J gene lost 5 bases, with 10 bases spanning the gap. The CDR3 length is 13 residues. Per germline, CDR1 MNHNY and CDR2 SVGAGI (reference sequence). The CDR3 DNA sequence: TGTGCCAGCAGCAGGGAGCCAAATGAAAAACTGTTTTTT. It is translated as CASSREPNEKLFF.

In its sample, this clonotype was seen many times. The chain has TRBV10-3 and TRBJ2-5, with D perhaps matching TRBD2 (6 bases). The CDR3 covers 15 residues. V was trimmed by 0 bases and J by 2 bases, leaving 10 bases between them. The germline gives CDR1 ENHRY, CDR2 SYGVKD. The CDR3 spells CAISESGAGQETQYF. CDR3 in DNA: TGTGCCATCAGTGAGTCGGGCGCGGGGCAAGAGACCCAGTACTTC.

The chain joins TRBV11-3 to TRBJ2-1, with a possible D match to TRBD2 (6 bases). The DNA end favors TRBJ2-7, so the J call may be wrong. The germline gives CDR1 SGHNT, CDR2 YENEEA. The CDR3 totals 13 residues. The CDR3 bases are TGTGCCAGCAGCTTCGGCGGGAACAATGAGCAGTACTTC. Residues: CASSFGGNNEQYF.

V and J are TRBV28 and TRBJ2-7, with 8 bases matching TRBD1. Germline V lookup: CDR1 MDHEN, CDR2 SYDVKM. The CDR3 runs to 14 residues. V was clipped by 5 bases and J by 3 bases; unmatched bases: 6. CDR3 in DNA: TGTGCCAGCAGTGCAAGGACAGGGTTCTACGAGCAGTACTTC. It encodes CASSARTGFYEQYF.

Only one count was recorded for this clonotype. The V and J genes are TRBV6-1 and TRBJ2-1; D call uncertain. Trimming took 0 bases from V and 8 from J, leaving 14 bases between them. The V gene's germline CDR1 is MNHNS and CDR2 SASEGT. CDR3 length: 15 amino acids. CDR3 protein: CASSEAQLRLDEQFF. CDR3 coding DNA: TGTGCCAGCAGTGAAGCACAACTCCGTTTAGATGAGCAGTTCTTC.

The genes are TRBV13 and TRBJ2-1; possible D gene TRBD2, 6 bases. The length of the CDR3 is 16 residues. V dropped 0 bases and J dropped 5 bases, with 14 bases sitting between them. Germline V gene sequence: CDR1 PRHDT, CDR2 FYEKMQ (reference sequence). The CDR3 DNA follows: TGTGCCAGCAGCTTAGGGTCGTCTAGCGCTAACAATGAGCAGTTCTTC. This encodes CASSLGSSSANNEQFF.

The chain uses TRBV7-2 and TRBJ1-5; TRBD1 might be the D (6 bases). The CDR3 loop spans 15 amino acids. Germline CDR1 and CDR2: SGHTA and FQGNSA. V lost 5 bases to trimming and J lost 0 bases, with 11 bases between them. The CDR3: CASSGTRSSNQPQHF. CDR3 in DNA: TGTGCCAGCAGCGGGACACGGAGTAGCAATCAGCCCCAGCATTTT.

The chain employs TRBV9 and TRBJ2-3; the D gene is possibly TRBD2 (6 bases). The CDR3 spans 15 residues. Germline V lookup: CDR1 SGDLS, CDR2 YYNGEE. The V gene lost 3 bases and the J gene lost 0 bases, with 11 bases spanning the gap. This CDR3 is CASSAPGTSTDTQYF. CDR3 DNA sequence: TGTGCCAGCAGCGCCCCCGGGACTAGCACAGATACGCAGTATTTT.

V is TRBV9 and J is TRBJ2-7, with D tentatively TRBD1 (5 bases). Germline values: CDR1 SGDLS, CDR2 YYNGEE. Trimming took off 0 bases at V and 1 base at J, with 11 bases between the two ends. The CDR3 spans 15 residues. CDR3 in DNA: TGTGCCAGCAGCGTAGCTCCCCAGGGTTCCTACGAGCAGTACTTC. Translated: CASSVAPQGSYEQYF.

In its sample, this clonotype was seen a few times. This chain links TRBV28 with TRBJ2-4; 13 positions match TRBD2. Germline values: CDR1 MDHEN, CDR2 SYDVKM. The CDR3 length is 15 residues. V was pared by 6 bases and J by 5 bases, with 4 bases of the junction left unmatched. CDR3 coding DNA: TGTGCCAGCAGCGAACTAGCGGGAGGGGAAAACATTCAGTACTTC. This translates into CASSELAGGENIQYF.

This chain connects TRBV27 to TRBJ2-6, with 10 bases matching TRBD2. CDR1 is MNHEY and CDR2 is SMNVEV in the germline V gene (reference sequence). This CDR3 region has 17 residues. Unmatched junction bases numbered 4, after V lost 5 bases and J lost 0 bases. CDR3 sequence (DNA): TGTGCCAGCAGTCTAGCGGGAGCCCACTCTGGGGCCAACGTCCTGACTTTC. It encodes CASSLAGAHSGANVLTF. Filled out from reference TRBV27 and TRBJ2-6, the complete variable domain reads EAQVTQNPRYLITVTGKKLTVTCSQNMNHEYMSWYRQDPGLGLRQIYYSMNVEVTDKGDVPEGYKVSRKEKRNFPLILESPSPNQTSLYFCASSLAGAHSGANVLTFGAGSRLTVL.

This clonotype was counted at least ten times. The chain links TRBV9 to TRBJ2-1; no clear D gene. CDR3 size: 14 residues. Trimming pared 7 bases from V and 0 bases from J, leaving 11 bases between. Germline CDR1 SGDLS, CDR2 YYNGEE. The CDR3 nucleotides are TGTGCCAGCGGCGGTACCAGCTCCTACAATGAGCAGTTCTTC. It specifies CASGGTSSYNEQFF.

The chain has TRBV12-3 or TRBV12-4 and TRBJ2-3; tentative D call: TRBD1 (5 bases). Trimming removed 5 bases at V and 2 bases at J, with 14 bases between. The CDR3 is made up of 15 amino acids. The CDR3 sequence is CASSPRQRNTDTQYF. The DNA for the CDR3 is TGTGCCAGCAGTCCGAGACAGAGAAACACAGATACGCAGTATTTT.